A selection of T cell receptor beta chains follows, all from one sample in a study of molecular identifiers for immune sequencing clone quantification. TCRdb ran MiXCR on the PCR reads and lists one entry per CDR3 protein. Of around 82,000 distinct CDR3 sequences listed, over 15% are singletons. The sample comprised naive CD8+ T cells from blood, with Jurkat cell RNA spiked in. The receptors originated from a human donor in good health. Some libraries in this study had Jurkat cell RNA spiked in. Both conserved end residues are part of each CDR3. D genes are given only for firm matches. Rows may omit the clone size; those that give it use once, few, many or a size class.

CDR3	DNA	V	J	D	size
CASSPLQGNTEAFF	TGTGCCAGCAGTCCGCTACAGGGGAACACTGAAGCTTTCTTT	TRBV6-6	TRBJ1-1	NA	many
CAWSGRAAEQYF	TGTGCCTGGAGTGGACGGGCGGCGGAGCAGTACTTC	TRBV30	TRBJ2-7	NA	many
CASSMSWGTSAHNEQFF	TGTGCCAGTAGTATGAGCTGGGGGACTAGCGCCCACAATGAGCAGTTCTTC	TRBV19	TRBJ2-1	TRBD2	NA
CASSYWQGATTDTQYF	TGTGCCAGCAGTTACTGGCAGGGGGCTACAACCGATACGCAGTATTTT	TRBV6-5	TRBJ2-3	TRBD1	many
CASRMGGVGVGELFF	TGTGCCAGTAGGATGGGGGGTGTAGGCGTCGGGGAGCTGTTTTTT	TRBV19	TRBJ2-2	NA	many
CATHRGQSNTGELFF	TGTGCCACCCACAGGGGGCAATCGAACACCGGGGAGCTGTTTTTT	TRBV6-5	TRBJ2-2	TRBD1	many
CASSNPDRVQETQYF	TGTGCCAGCAGCAATCCCGACAGGGTCCAAGAGACCCAGTACTTC	TRBV7-9	TRBJ2-5	TRBD1	many
CASSQEGVIGGGVKVSSTDTQYF	TGTGCCAGCAGCCAAGAAGGCGTAATTGGCGGGGGGGTGAAAGTCTCTAGCACAGATACGCAGTATTTT	TRBV3-1	TRBJ2-3	TRBD2	once
CSASRLAGGNEQFF	TGCAGTGCTAGTCGCCTAGCGGGAGGGAATGAGCAGTTCTTC	TRBV20-1	TRBJ2-1	TRBD2	NA
CASSLDRGHGELFF	TGTGCCAGCAGTTTGGACAGGGGCCACGGGGAGCTGTTTTTT	TRBV7-6	TRBJ2-2	TRBD1	many
CASSPPVRSESTDTQYF	TGTGCCAGCAGCCCCCCCGTGAGGTCTGAAAGCACAGATACGCAGTATTTT	TRBV7-9	TRBJ2-3	NA	many
CASSYQPSYTDTQYF	TGTGCCAGCAGCTACCAACCCTCCTACACAGATACGCAGTATTTT	TRBV7-8	TRBJ2-3	NA	many
CASSLPGQSIGELFF	TGTGCCAGCAGCTTACCCGGACAGTCCATCGGGGAGCTGTTTTTT	TRBV7-9	TRBJ2-2	NA	many
CASSPGWRGIKETQYF	TGTGCCAGCAGCCCTGGGTGGCGGGGTATAAAAGAGACCCAGTACTTC	TRBV7-2	TRBJ2-5	NA	many
CASSWTGEEQYF	TGTGCCAGTAGTTGGACAGGTGAAGAGCAGTACTTC	TRBV19	TRBJ2-7	TRBD1	many
CASSLAGDQETQYF	TGTGCCAGCAGTTTAGCAGGGGACCAAGAGACCCAGTACTTC	TRBV12-3/TRBV12-4	TRBJ2-5	NA	many
CASSFPAGGLMNEQFF	TGTGCCAGCAGCTTCCCCGCGGGGGGGCTAATGAATGAGCAGTTCTTC	TRBV7-2	TRBJ2-1	TRBD2	many
CSVPWGGGQETQYF	TGCAGCGTTCCGTGGGGCGGGGGGCAAGAGACCCAGTACTTC	TRBV29-1	TRBJ2-5	TRBD2	many
CASSPLGPQIGELFF	TGCGCCAGCAGCCCTCTCGGGCCCCAGATCGGGGAGCTGTTTTTT	TRBV4-1	TRBJ2-2	NA	many
CASSQDRAGGAYEQYF	TGCGCCAGCAGCCAAGATCGAGCGGGGGGGGCCTACGAGCAGTACTTC	TRBV4-3	TRBJ2-7	TRBD2	many
CASSLGQGGTSFARPQHF	TGTGCCAGCAGTTTAGGGCAGGGGGGAACCTCGTTTGCTCGGCCCCAGCATTTT	TRBV28	TRBJ1-5	TRBD1	many
CAWNVGSGSYEQYF	TGTGCCTGGAACGTAGGATCTGGCTCCTACGAGCAGTACTTC	TRBV30	TRBJ2-7	NA	many
CANSLLLGSYEQYF	TGTGCCAACAGTTTATTGCTGGGGAGCTACGAGCAGTACTTC	TRBV28	TRBJ2-7	NA	NA
CASSLGRSEKLFF	TGTGCCAGCAGCTTGGGACGCAGTGAAAAACTGTTTTTT	TRBV5-6	TRBJ1-4	NA	many
CAGSPTTSGETQYF	TGTGCTGGCAGCCCCACCACCAGCGGGGAGACCCAGTACTTC	TRBV7-7	TRBJ2-5	NA	NA
CASSFLWEENTGELFF	TGCGCCAGCAGCTTTTTGTGGGAAGAGAACACCGGGGAGCTGTTTTTT	TRBV5-1	TRBJ2-2	NA	many
CASSSLSYEQYF	TGTGCCAGCAGCTCCCTTTCCTACGAGCAGTACTTC	TRBV7-9	TRBJ2-7	NA	many
CASSPFLATGAPNTEAFF	TGTGCCAGCAGCCCCTTCCTGGCTACGGGGGCGCCGAACACTGAAGCTTTCTTT	TRBV7-9	TRBJ1-1	NA	many
CATSRDSLGENTGELFF	TGTGCCACCAGCAGAGATTCCCTGGGGGAAAACACCGGGGAGCTGTTTTTT	TRBV15	TRBJ2-2	NA	many
CAWSPFSYNEQFF	TGTGCCTGGAGCCCTTTCTCCTACAATGAGCAGTTCTTC	TRBV30	TRBJ2-1	NA	few
CASSWIDRANEKLFF	TGTGCCAGCAGCTGGATTGACAGGGCTAATGAAAAACTGTTTTTT	TRBV7-2	TRBJ1-4	TRBD1	many
CASSYRGLGANVLTF	TGTGCCAGCAGCTACAGGGGGCTTGGGGCCAACGTCCTGACTTTC	TRBV28	TRBJ2-6	TRBD1	many
CASRQGQGAGEQYF	TGTGCCAGCAGACAGGGACAGGGGGCGGGGGAGCAGTACTTC	TRBV6-5	TRBJ2-7	TRBD1	NA
CASSRPDLSGGLFF	TGTGCCAGCAGCCGCCCGGATCTTTCCGGGGGGCTGTTTTTT	TRBV3-1	TRBJ2-2	NA	NA
CASSQESSQGHF	TGCGCCAGCAGCCAAGAATCGAGTCAGGGCCACTTC	TRBV4-3	TRBJ2-7	NA	many
CASSNLKLEYSNQPQHF	TGTGCCAGCTCAAACTTGAAGCTAGAATATAGCAATCAGCCCCAGCATTTT	TRBV18	TRBJ1-5	NA	many
CASSEMAYEQYF	TGTGCCAGCAGTGAAATGGCGTACGAGCAGTACTTC	TRBV6-1	TRBJ2-7	NA	many
CASSPVDGFWPQHF	TGTGCCAGCAGCCCGGTAGACGGATTCTGGCCCCAGCATTTT	TRBV16	TRBJ1-5	NA	many
CASSLGDREYEQYF	TGTGCCAGCAGCTTGGGGGACAGAGAATACGAGCAGTACTTC	TRBV5-4	TRBJ2-7	TRBD1	many
CASSLAVGLAGGIFTDTQYF	TGTGCCAGCAGCTTAGCGGTTGGACTAGCGGGAGGGATATTCACAGATACGCAGTATTTT	TRBV7-2	TRBJ2-3	TRBD2	NA
CASSADNYNSPLHF	TGTGCCAGCAGTGCCGACAACTATAATTCACCCCTCCACTTT	TRBV6-2/TRBV6-3	TRBJ1-6	NA	many
CASPSPYQPQHF	TGTGCCAGCCCCTCCCCCTATCAGCCCCAGCATTTT	TRBV28	TRBJ1-5	NA	many
CASSYPAGEADTRYF	TGTGCCAGCAGCTATCCAGCGGGAGAGGCAGATACGCGGTATTTT	TRBV5-3	TRBJ2-3	TRBD2	NA